One T cell receptor (beta chain) is described in this entry. In the authors' workflow: Estimates of nucleated cell counts were drawn from the amplification of reference gene primers. Using immunoSEQ multiplex PCR, the repertoire was profiled, and TCRdb retains in-frame clones only, with some absent. That table furnishes V, J and clone size, whereas the DNA furnished D and trimming. The sample records roughly 250,000 clones, around 87% being singletons. This record belongs to a study of blood T cell repertoires in COVID-19. Study background: Specimens from acute and convalescent COVID-19 originated in the United States, Italy and Spain. The cDNA or gDNA used as material had been derived from T cells, B-cell-depleted T cells, or PBMCs.

With V trimmed by 0 bases and J by 5 bases, 4 bases remained unmatched. CDR1 LNHNV and CDR2 YYDKDF come from the germline V gene (reference sequence). This CDR3 spans 16 amino acids. The TCR sequence derives from a woman aged 50 to 60 with acute or convalescent COVID-19. The chain links TRBV15 to TRBJ2-1; the match to TRBD2 covers 10 bases. Sequenced sample: peripheral blood. The CDR3 DNA follows: TGTGCCACCAGCAGAGATCGGACTAGCGGAAACAATGAGCAGTTCTTC. This codes for CATSRDRTSGNNEQFF.